The 14 T cell receptor beta chains presented below share a single source sample, sequenced in a study of T cells in localized non-small cell lung cancer. Clones were read by immunoSEQ multiplex PCR, and TCRdb kept only the in-frame ones, dropping some. The sample consists of about 3,100 clones, approximately 24% of them appearing once. The sequenced sample was normal lung tissue next to the tumor, obtained before any cancer treatment. All receptors derive from a man between 40 and 69 years old with stage III squamous cell lung carcinoma.

In this sample, this clone turned up a few times. CDR3 residues: CASGSAGGLNEQFF. CDR3 in DNA: TGTGCCAGCGGCTCTGCGGGGGGCCTAAATGAGCAGTTCTTC. The chain couples TRBV28 to TRBJ2-1; 8 nucleotides agree with TRBD2. Per the germline V gene, CDR1 is MDHEN and CDR2 is SYDVKM. This CDR3 has 14 amino acids. With 8 bases clipped from V and 7 bases from J, the junction kept 10 bases outside the gene matches. The whole variable domain, remainder taken from reference TRBV28 and TRBJ2-1, is DVKVTQSSRYLVKRTGEKVFLECVQDMDHENMFWYRQDPGLGLRLIYFSYDVKMKEKGDIPEGYSVSREKKERFSLILESASTNQTSMYLCASGSAGGLNEQFFGPGTRLTVL.

CDR3 nucleotides: TGTGCCAGCAGTTTAGTAGAGAAGAACACTGAAGCTTTCTTT. It translates to CASSLVEKNTEAFF. This chain connects TRBV28 to TRBJ1-1; D gene ambiguous. Trimming cost V 2 bases and J 1 base, with 8 bases left between them. Germline V gene sequence: CDR1 MDHEN, CDR2 SYDVKM. The CDR3 sequence is 14 residues long. Full variable domain (rest looked up from reference TRBV28 and TRBJ1-1): DVKVTQSSRYLVKRTGEKVFLECVQDMDHENMFWYRQDPGLGLRLIYFSYDVKMKEKGDIPEGYSVSREKKERFSLILESASTNQTSMYLCASSLVEKNTEAFFGQGTRLTVV.

The chain combines TRBV11-3 with TRBJ1-6; no definite D call. CDR1 SGHNT and CDR2 YENEEA come from the germline V gene. The CDR3 has 14 residues. Trimming pared 3 bases from V and 7 bases from J, leaving 10 bases between. The CDR3: CASSLRGKNSPLHF. In DNA form, the CDR3 reads TGTGCCAGCAGCTTGCGAGGAAAAAATTCACCCCTCCACTTT.

The chain links TRBV7-4 to TRBJ2-7; D is perhaps TRBD1 (5 bases). CDR1 is SGHVT and CDR2 is SQSDAQ in the germline V gene. This CDR3 region has 13 residues. Trimming removed 1 base at V and 5 bases at J, with 9 bases between. This CDR3 is CASSLGGSDEQYF. The CDR3 DNA follows: TGTGCCAGCAGCTTAGGGGGCTCTGACGAGCAGTACTTC.

J is TRBJ1-5 and V is TRBV10-2; D remains ambiguous. Germline loops: CDR1 WSHSY, CDR2 SAAADI. The CDR3 length is 13 residues. With 5 bases removed from V and 3 bases from J, the gap between germline ends came to 8 bases. The CDR3, as DNA: TGCGCCAGCAGTTCGGGGTTCAATCAGCCCCAGCATTTT. The encoded protein is CASSSGFNQPQHF.

This clone is termed medium-sized. The same CDR3 is also encoded by other DNA sequences in this sample. The chain recombines TRBV11-3 with TRBJ2-2, with D tentatively TRBD1 or TRBD2 (5 bases each). This CDR3 comprises 14 residues. V was shortened by 5 bases and J by 4 bases, with 11 bases between the two germline ends. Germline CDR1 is SGHNT and CDR2 is YENEEA. The CDR3 region has the DNA TGTGCCAGCAGCCTCCGTGGGGGCACCGGGGAGCTGTTTTTT. Translating gives CASSLRGGTGELFF.

This clone has only a few counts. V is TRBV11-3 and J is TRBJ2-1, with D possibly called TRBD1 or TRBD2 (5 bases each). The CDR3 spans 15 residues. Trimming removed 3 bases at V and 2 bases at J, with 11 bases between. Germline V gene sequence: CDR1 SGHNT, CDR2 YENEEA. CDR3 in amino acids: CASSFSRGPYNEQFF. The DNA for the CDR3 is TGTGCCAGCAGCTTTTCGAGGGGCCCCTACAATGAGCAGTTCTTC.

This clone was detected only a few times. The chain combines TRBV11-3 with TRBJ1-1, with 7 bases aligning to TRBD1. The length of the CDR3 is 15 residues. The junction had 7 bases not matched to a gene; V was cut back by 5 bases and J by 1 base. Germline V CDR1 and CDR2: SGHNT, YENEEA. The CDR3 loop is CASSPATGPNTEAFF. The CDR3 region has the DNA TGTGCCAGCAGCCCAGCGACAGGGCCGAACACTGAAGCTTTCTTT.

This clone occurred many times. This chain connects TRBV11-3 to TRBJ1-1; no clear D. Trimming removed 5 bases from V and 1 base from J, with 17 bases in between. Germline lookup yields CDR1 SGHNT and CDR2 YENEEA. This CDR3 is built from 16 residues. For the CDR3, the DNA is TGTGCCAGCAGCCAAACTCCTTATTCTCCGAACACTGAAGCTTTCTTT. This translates into CASSQTPYSPNTEAFF.

This clone is deemed medium-sized. The chain employs TRBV11-3 and TRBJ2-1; D is unresolved. The CDR3 is 16 amino acids. Germline CDR1 SGHNT, CDR2 YENEEA. Trimming stripped 5 bases from V and 0 bases from J, with 14 bases between. CDR3 loop: CASSPKAVSSYNEQFF. The CDR3 nucleotides are TGTGCCAGCAGCCCGAAGGCGGTAAGCTCCTACAATGAGCAGTTCTTC.

This clone is deemed medium-sized (0.01 to 0.1%). The chain combines TRBV11-3 with TRBJ2-3; maybe TRBD2 (6 bases). This CDR3 region has 16 residues. The germline V gene encodes CDR1 SGHNT and CDR2 YENEEA. Trimming left V 2 bases short and J 4 bases short, with 16 bases between. This chain's CDR3 is CASSLNSGGMADTQYF. Written as DNA, the CDR3 is TGTGCCAGCAGCTTAAATTCCGGCGGGATGGCAGATACGCAGTATTTT.

The chain links TRBV9 to TRBJ2-3; the match to TRBD1 covers 9 bases. The V gene end was trimmed by 3 bases and the J gene end by 4 bases; junction bases not matched to a gene: 3. This CDR3 is built from 14 residues. Germline V gene sequence: CDR1 SGDLS, CDR2 YYNGEE. Here the CDR3 reads CASSAGQGPDTQYF. CDR3 nucleotide sequence: TGTGCCAGCAGCGCGGGACAGGGCCCAGATACGCAGTATTTT. Full variable domain (missing parts from reference TRBV9 and TRBJ2-3): DSGVTQTPKHLITATGQRVTLRCSPRSGDLSVYWYQQSLDQGLQFLIQYYNGEERAKGNILERFSAQQFPDLHSELNLSSLELGDSALYFCASSAGQGPDTQYFGPGTRLTVL.

This clone came up a few times. The chain recombines TRBV18 with TRBJ2-5; perhaps TRBD2 as D (5 bases). V lost 0 bases, J lost 2 bases, and 10 bases lay in between. This CDR3 comprises 15 residues. CDR1 and CDR2 from the germline V gene are KGHSH and LQKENI. CDR3 in DNA: TGTGCCAGCTCACCACCAGCTAGCAAGCAAGAGACCCAGTACTTC. This codes for CASSPPASKQETQYF. The full variable domain, completed using reference TRBV18 and TRBJ2-5, is NAGVMQNPRHLVRRRGQEARLRCSPMKGHSHVYWYRQLPEEGLKFMVYLQKENIIDESGMPKERFSAEFPKEGPSILRIQQVVRGDSAAYFCASSPPASKQETQYFGPGTRLLVL.

This chain joins TRBV9 and TRBJ2-1, with 7 nucleotides matching TRBD1. The trim removed 4 bases at V and 6 bases at J, leaving 10 bases unmatched. Germline CDR1 and CDR2: SGDLS and YYNGEE. The CDR3 extends over 15 amino acids. CDR3 protein: CASSPVGGWFNEQFF. CDR3 nucleotide sequence: TGTGCCAGCAGCCCAGTAGGGGGCTGGTTCAATGAGCAGTTCTTC.